This T cell receptor (beta chain) emerged from a study of T cell changes during pregnancy in multiple sclerosis. The method was immunoSEQ multiplex PCR; TCRdb's version includes in-frame clones alone and lacks a portion of them. The table shows tens of thousands of clones, with 75% to 95% occurring only once. Per the germline V gene, CDR1 is MDHEN and CDR2 is SYDVKM. V lost 6 bases and J 4 bases, leaving 15 bases between the germline ends. There are 14 residues in the CDR3. The receptor comes from a female donor in good health, enrolled as a control in a pregnancy study. Specimen: CD4+ T cells from peripheral blood mononuclear cells, collected in the third trimester of pregnancy. The chain has TRBV28 and TRBJ1-2; weak D call: TRBD1 (5 bases). The CDR3 sequence: CASSYSVGGYGYTF. The CDR3 DNA follows: TGTGCCAGCAGCTACTCTGTCGGGGGCTATGGCTACACCTTC.